Sequencing of this TCR beta chain was carried out in a study of T cell changes during pregnancy in multiple sclerosis. Generated by immunoSEQ multiplex PCR, the TCRdb table keeps only in-frame clones and is missing some. The table records tens of thousands of clones, roughly 93% of them present only once. This clone is a singleton in its sample. V was clipped by 8 bases and J by 5 bases; unmatched bases: 8. Germline CDR1 MDHEN, CDR2 SYDVKM. The CDR3 length is 13 residues. Sequenced material: peripheral blood, taken in the second trimester of pregnancy. The chain links TRBV28 to TRBJ1-1; TRBD1 matches at 7 bases. The receptor was isolated from a female donor with multiple sclerosis, enrolled in a pregnancy study. The CDR3 region is CASGLQGLTEAFF. For the CDR3, the DNA is TGTGCCAGCGGGCTACAGGGGCTGACTGAAGCTTTCTTT.